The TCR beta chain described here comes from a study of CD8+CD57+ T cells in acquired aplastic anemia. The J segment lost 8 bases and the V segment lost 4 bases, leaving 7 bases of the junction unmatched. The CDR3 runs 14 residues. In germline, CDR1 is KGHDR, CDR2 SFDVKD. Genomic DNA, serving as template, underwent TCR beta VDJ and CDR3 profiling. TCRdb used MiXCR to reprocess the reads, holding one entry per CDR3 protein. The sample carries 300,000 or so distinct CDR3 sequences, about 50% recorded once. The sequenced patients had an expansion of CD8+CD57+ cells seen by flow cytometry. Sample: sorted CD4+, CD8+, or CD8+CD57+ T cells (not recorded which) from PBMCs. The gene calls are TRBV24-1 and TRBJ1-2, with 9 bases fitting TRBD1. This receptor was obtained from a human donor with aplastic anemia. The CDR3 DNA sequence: TGTGCCACCAGTGACCCCGGGACAGGGAACGGCTACACCTTC. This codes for CATSDPGTGNGYTF.